Sequencing of this T cell receptor beta chain was carried out in a study of blood T cell repertoires in COVID-19. The germline gives CDR1 WSHSY, CDR2 SAAADI. V was clipped by 8 bases and J by 4 bases, with 14 bases between them. CDR3 length: 13 amino acids. Some clones are missing from TCRdb's copy, which holds only in-frame ones; the method was immunoSEQ multiplex PCR. The data show a few hundred thousand clones, roughly 86% seen once. The study counted Cohort 3 donors as recovered given two negative PCRs, clearance, or symptom resolution. This receptor was identified in a woman in her thirties who had recovered from COVID-19. Sequencing was done on a sample of PBMCs or T cells enriched from blood (not recorded which). The chain recombines TRBV10-2 with TRBJ1-2; unclear D gene. CDR3 loop: CASFGPLGYGYTF. The CDR3 DNA follows: TGCGCCAGCTTTGGACCACTAGGCTATGGCTACACCTTC.